The T cell receptor beta chain described here comes from a study of blood T cell repertoires in COVID-19. Study in general: Spain, Italy and the United States supplied samples that represented acute and convalescent COVID-19. PBMCs, B-cell-depleted T cells, or T cells provided the cDNA or gDNA that made up the material.

As for this clone: Other DNA sequences from this sample encode an identical CDR3 as well.

This CDR3 is 13 amino acids long. With V trimmed by 6 bases and J by 4 bases, 4 bases remained unmatched. Authors' processing steps: Nucleated cell counts were estimated from reference gene primer amplification. Assay: immunoSEQ multiplex PCR; the TCRdb copy retains only in-frame clones and omits some. The DNA gave D and trimming, while V, J and clone size come from that table. The sample comprises some 460,000 clones, 85% to 90% of which are singletons, and 4% to 5.5% rests with the top ten. The sequenced material came from peripheral blood. The chain has TRBV12-3 or TRBV12-4 and TRBJ1-2; 8 bases line up with TRBD1. This clonotype was sampled from a woman in her 30s with acute or convalescent COVID-19. The chain's CDR3 is CASSPGTGYGYTF. In DNA form, the CDR3 reads TGTGCCAGCAGCCCAGGGACAGGCTATGGCTACACCTTC.